These 18 T cell receptor beta chains were sequenced from one sample in a study of blood T cell repertoires in COVID-19. Sequencing used immunoSEQ multiplex PCR; TCRdb keeps in-frame clones, though not all of them. The table includes about 130,000 clones, approximately 81% detected once. Source material: peripheral blood. Receptor source: a man in his fifties or sixties with acute or convalescent COVID-19.

The rearrangement uses TRBV5-1 and TRBJ2-3, with 13 bases that match TRBD2. Looked up from germline, CDR1 is SGHRS and CDR2 is YFSETQ. This CDR3 has 16 residues. Trimming at V came to 4 bases and at J to 5 bases, leaving 7 bases not matched to a gene. CDR3 in DNA: TGCGCCAGCAGCCTACTAGCGGGGGGGCCGATAGATACGCAGTATTTT. As protein: CASSLLAGGPIDTQYF. Full variable domain (remainder filled in from reference TRBV5-1 and TRBJ2-3): KAGVTQTPRYLIKTRGQQVTLSCSPISGHRSVSWYQQTPGQGLQFLFEYFSETQRNKGNFPGRFSGRQFSNSRSEMNVSTLELGDSALYLCASSLLAGGPIDTQYFGPGTRLTVL.

The chain combines TRBV27 with TRBJ2-5; 8 bases align to TRBD2. V dropped 6 bases and J dropped 1; count of bases not matched to a gene: 7. The CDR3 is made up of 15 amino acids. The germline V gene has CDR1 MNHEY and CDR2 SMNVEV (reference sequence). CDR3 protein: CASRRGSGGQETQYF. The CDR3 nucleotides are TGTGCCAGCAGAAGAGGGAGCGGGGGCCAAGAGACCCAGTACTTC.

This rearrangement joins TRBV12-3 or TRBV12-4 to TRBJ2-7, with 7 bases fitting TRBD2. With V trimmed by 6 bases and J by 1 base, 3 bases remained unmatched. This CDR3 is built from 13 residues. CDR3: CASRLAASYEQYF. The CDR3 DNA sequence: TGTGCCAGCAGGCTAGCGGCGTCCTACGAGCAGTACTTC.

In this sample, this clone turned up a few times. The chain joins TRBV6-1 to TRBJ2-7, with TRBD2 identical over 14 bases. Germline loops: CDR1 MNHNS, CDR2 SASEGT. V shed 6 bases, J shed 4 bases, and the junction held 8 bases outside the gene matches. The CDR3 covers 16 residues. For the CDR3, the DNA is TGTGCCAGCAGGGAAATCGGGACTAGCGGGAGTTACGAGCAGTACTTC. Translating it yields CASREIGTSGSYEQYF.

The V call is TRBV2, the J call TRBJ2-7, with a weak D call TRBD2 (5 bases). Trimming shortened V by 1 base and J by 2 bases, and 12 bases separated the two germline ends. Germline values: CDR1 SNHLY, CDR2 FYNNEI. CDR3 length: 15 amino acids. This CDR3 reads CASSEGSGRTYEQYF. CDR3 coding DNA: TGTGCCAGCAGTGAAGGAAGTGGGAGAACCTACGAGCAGTACTTC. Supplemented by reference TRBV2 and TRBJ2-7, the full variable domain reads EPEVTQTPSHQVTQMGQEVILRCVPISNHLYFYWYRQILGQKVEFLVSFYNNEISEKSEIFDDQFSVERPDGSNFTLKIRSTKLEDSAMYFCASSEGSGRTYEQYFGPGTRLTVT.

V gene TRBV6-1 combines with J gene TRBJ2-7; weak D call: TRBD1 (5 bases). The V end lost 2 bases, the J end lost 2 bases, and 7 bases lay between the germline ends. This CDR3 has 13 amino acids. In germline, CDR1 is MNHNS, CDR2 SASEGT. CDR3 nucleotide sequence: TGTGCCAGCAGTGAAAGACAGCCCTACGAGCAGTACTTC. As protein: CASSERQPYEQYF.

The rearrangement uses TRBV10-1 and TRBJ2-5; tentatively, D is TRBD2 (5 bases). V was cut by 3 bases and J by 1 base, with 9 bases left in between. This CDR3 spans 14 amino acids. Germline-derived CDR1 and CDR2 are WNHNN and SYGVQD (reference sequence). DNA for the CDR3: TGCGCCAGCAGTGATTCAGCGGCCCAAGAGACCCAGTACTTC. Protein: CASSDSAAQETQYF.

The rearrangement uses TRBV5-6 and TRBJ1-1, with D possibly matching TRBD1 (6 bases). The germline V gene has CDR1 SGHDT and CDR2 YYEEEE. The CDR3 contains 13 residues. The V end lost 3 bases, the J end lost 4 bases, and 10 bases lay between the germline ends. The CDR3: CASSSTGRTEAFF. CDR3 nucleotide sequence: TGTGCCAGCAGCTCCACAGGGCGCACTGAAGCTTTCTTT.

V usage is TRBV5-4 and J usage is TRBJ1-1; D is possibly TRBD1 (5 bases). The CDR3 has 13 residues. Deletions cut 0 bases from V and 7 bases from J, with 10 bases between. From germline, CDR1 is SGHNT and CDR2 YYREEE (reference sequence). As DNA, the CDR3 is TGTGCCAGCAGCTTGGCCGGGAGGGGTGAAGCTTTCTTT. Translating it yields CASSLAGRGEAFF.

V gene TRBV20-1 combines with J gene TRBJ2-2, with a tentative D call TRBD2 (6 bases). Germline-derived CDR1 and CDR2 are DFQATT and SNEGSKA (reference sequence). The germline V and J ends were trimmed by 3 bases and 0 bases, with 11 bases remaining between them. This CDR3 region has 15 residues. The CDR3: CSASFGRSNTGELFF. For the CDR3, the DNA is TGCAGTGCTAGTTTCGGGAGATCGAACACCGGGGAGCTGTTTTTT.

This chain links TRBV7-2 with TRBJ2-2; 8 bases fit TRBD2. V was pared by 0 bases and J by 5 bases, with 8 bases of the junction left unmatched. Germline V gene lookup returns CDR1 SGHTA and CDR2 FQGNSA. This CDR3 is 17 amino acids long. The CDR3 region is CASSLATGGRWTGELFF. DNA for the CDR3: TGTGCCAGCAGCTTAGCAACGGGAGGGCGGTGGACCGGGGAGCTGTTTTTT. Drawing the rest from reference TRBV7-2 and TRBJ2-2, the complete variable domain is GAGVSQSPSNKVTEKGKDVELRCDPISGHTALYWYRQSLGQGLEFLIYFQGNSAPDKSGLPSDRFSAERTGGSVSTLTIQRTQQEDSAVYLCASSLATGGRWTGELFFGEGSRLTVL.

In its sample, this clone was seen a few times. This chain links TRBV29-1 with TRBJ1-2; D is perhaps TRBD1 (6 bases). CDR3 size: 12 residues. Germline CDR1 SQVTM, CDR2 ANQGSEA. Between the trimmed V and J ends, which lost 2 bases and 7 bases, there was a span of 11 bases. Here the CDR3 reads CSVEQGFGGYTF. The CDR3 DNA sequence: TGCAGCGTTGAACAGGGGTTCGGTGGCTACACCTTC. The variable domain in full, with the rest retrieved from reference TRBV29-1 and TRBJ1-2, is SAVISQKPSRDICQRGTSLTIQCQVDSQVTMMFWYRQQPGQSLTLIATANQGSEATYESGFVIDKFPISRPNLTFSTLTVSNMSPEDSSIYLCSVEQGFGGYTFGSGTRLTVV.

The gene calls are TRBV24-1 and TRBJ2-1; the match to TRBD1 covers 9 bases. The V segment lost 4 bases and the J segment 1 base; nucleotides outside the gene matches: 4. CDR3 length equals 16 residues. Germline V gene data show CDR1 as KGHDR and CDR2 as SFDVKD. The CDR3 loop is CATSDVGQGSYNEQFF. The CDR3 coding sequence is TGTGCCACCAGTGACGTTGGACAGGGGTCCTACAATGAGCAGTTCTTC.

V usage is TRBV2 and J usage is TRBJ2-1; 10 bases align to TRBD2. CDR1 SNHLY and CDR2 FYNNEI come from the germline V gene. The CDR3 extends over 16 amino acids. V lost 4 bases to trimming and J lost 5 bases; unmatched junction nucleotides: 8. In DNA form, the CDR3 reads TGTGCCAGCAGTGCCTTAGCGGGGGGTCGAAACAATGAGCAGTTCTTC. It codes for CASSALAGGRNNEQFF.

J is TRBJ2-2 and V is TRBV6-6, with a weak D call TRBD2 (6 bases). This CDR3 has 15 amino acids. Germline-derived CDR1 and CDR2 are MNHNY and SVGAGI (reference sequence). The ends were cut back, 2 bases at V and 2 bases at J, with 9 bases in the middle. The CDR3 region is CASSYGTPNTGELFF. As DNA, the CDR3 is TGTGCCAGCAGTTACGGGACTCCTAACACCGGGGAGCTGTTTTTT.

Concerning this clone itself: The same CDR3 can be traced to other DNA sequences in this sample. The rearrangement joins TRBV12-3 or TRBV12-4 to TRBJ1-5; D gene unclear. Deletions cut 3 bases from V and 2 bases from J, with 5 bases between. The CDR3 is 13 amino acids. CDR3: CASSFTGNQPQHF. CDR3 in DNA: TGTGCCAGCAGTTTTACAGGCAATCAGCCCCAGCATTTT.

The genes are TRBV9 and TRBJ1-2; 11 nucleotides match TRBD1. The junction had 8 bases not matched to a gene; V was cut back by 0 bases and J by 4 bases. CDR1 and CDR2 (germline): SGDLS, YYNGEE. The CDR3 runs 17 residues. CDR3 DNA: TGTGCCAGCAGCGTAGACGGGACAGGGGGTTCCCTCTATGGCTACACCTTC. This gives the protein CASSVDGTGGSLYGYTF.

V gene TRBV27 combines with J gene TRBJ1-2; no firm D call. This CDR3 region has 15 residues. V shed 5 bases and J shed 8 bases, with 21 bases lying between them. The germline CDR1 and CDR2 sequences are MNHEY and SMNVEV (reference sequence). CDR3 region: CASSPSLGSLRGYTF. In DNA form, the CDR3 reads TGTGCCAGCAGTCCCAGCCTCGGGAGTTTACGGGGCTACACCTTC.